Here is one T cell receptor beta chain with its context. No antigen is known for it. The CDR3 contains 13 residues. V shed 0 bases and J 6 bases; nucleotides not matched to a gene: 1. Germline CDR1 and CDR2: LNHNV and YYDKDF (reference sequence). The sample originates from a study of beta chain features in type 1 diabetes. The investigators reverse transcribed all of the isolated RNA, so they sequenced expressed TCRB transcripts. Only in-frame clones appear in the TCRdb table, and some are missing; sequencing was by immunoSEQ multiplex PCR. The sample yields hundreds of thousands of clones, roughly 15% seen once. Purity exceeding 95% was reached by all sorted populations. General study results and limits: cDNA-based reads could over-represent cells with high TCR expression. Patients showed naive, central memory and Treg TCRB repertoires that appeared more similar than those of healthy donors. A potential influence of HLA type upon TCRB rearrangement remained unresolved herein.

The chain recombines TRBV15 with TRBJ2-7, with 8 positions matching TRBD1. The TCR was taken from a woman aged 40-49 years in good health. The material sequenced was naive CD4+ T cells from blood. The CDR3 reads CATSREQGGEQYF. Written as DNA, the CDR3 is TGTGCCACCAGCAGAGAACAGGGGGGCGAGCAGTACTTC.